This T cell receptor beta chain was observed in a study of T-cell memory formation after mild COVID-19. Germline trimming cut 4 bases from V and 4 bases from J; bases unmatched to any gene: 7. Germline loops: CDR1 SGHRS, CDR2 YFSETQ. The CDR3 has 14 amino acids. TCRdb re-derived calls from the 5' RACE reads in MiXCR, one entry per CDR3 protein. The repertoire holds 470,000 or so distinct CDR3 sequences, with 20% as singletons. The sample was PBMCs or a T cell subset sorted from them (not recorded which). This chain links TRBV5-1 with TRBJ1-1, with TRBD1 matching 7 bases. The sequence came from an adult woman who had mild COVID-19 (a few samples of this study predate the infection). Cell type and time point are not known. This CDR3 is CASSVGGQRTEAFF. CDR3 DNA sequence: TGCGCCAGCAGCGTGGGGGGACAGCGCACTGAAGCTTTCTTT.